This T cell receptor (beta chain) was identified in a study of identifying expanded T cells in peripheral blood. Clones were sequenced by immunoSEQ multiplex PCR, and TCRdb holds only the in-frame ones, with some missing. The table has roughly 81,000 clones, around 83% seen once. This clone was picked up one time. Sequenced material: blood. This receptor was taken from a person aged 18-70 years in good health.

The CDR3 loop reads CASSSRTSGSPNNEQFF. The CDR3 coding sequence is TGTGCCAGCAGCTCCAGGACTAGCGGGAGTCCCAACAATGAGCAGTTCTTC. V is TRBV11-1 and J is TRBJ2-1, with TRBD2 matching over 13 bases. The CDR3 covers 17 residues. Germline CDR1 is SGHAT and CDR2 is FQDESV (reference sequence). Losses at the gene ends were 4 bases for V and 5 bases for J; bases not matched to a gene: 8.